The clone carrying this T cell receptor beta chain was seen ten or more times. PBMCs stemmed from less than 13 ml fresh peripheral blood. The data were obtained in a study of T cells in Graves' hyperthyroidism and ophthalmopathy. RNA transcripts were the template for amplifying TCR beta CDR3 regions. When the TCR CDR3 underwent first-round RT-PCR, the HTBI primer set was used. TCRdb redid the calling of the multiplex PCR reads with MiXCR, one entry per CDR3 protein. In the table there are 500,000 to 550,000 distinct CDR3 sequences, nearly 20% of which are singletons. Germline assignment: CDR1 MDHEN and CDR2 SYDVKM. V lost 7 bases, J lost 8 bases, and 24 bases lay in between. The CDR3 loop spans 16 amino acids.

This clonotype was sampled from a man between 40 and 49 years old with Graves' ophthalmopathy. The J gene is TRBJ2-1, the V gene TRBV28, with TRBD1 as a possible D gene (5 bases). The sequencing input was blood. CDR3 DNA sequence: TGTGCCAGCATCTCCAATGCAGGGTCCGGATTCGATGAGCAGTTCTTC. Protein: CASISNAGSGFDEQFF.